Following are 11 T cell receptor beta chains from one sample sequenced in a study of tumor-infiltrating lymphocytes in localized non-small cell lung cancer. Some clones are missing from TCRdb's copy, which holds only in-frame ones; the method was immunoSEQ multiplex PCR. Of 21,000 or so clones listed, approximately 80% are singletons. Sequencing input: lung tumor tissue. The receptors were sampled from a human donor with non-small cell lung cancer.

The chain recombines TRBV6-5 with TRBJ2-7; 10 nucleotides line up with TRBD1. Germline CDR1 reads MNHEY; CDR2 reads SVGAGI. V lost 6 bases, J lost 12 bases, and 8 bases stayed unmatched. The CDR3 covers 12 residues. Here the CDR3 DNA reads TGTGCCAGCAGCCTTGGACAGGGGGTTTGGTACTTC. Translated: CASSLGQGVWYF.

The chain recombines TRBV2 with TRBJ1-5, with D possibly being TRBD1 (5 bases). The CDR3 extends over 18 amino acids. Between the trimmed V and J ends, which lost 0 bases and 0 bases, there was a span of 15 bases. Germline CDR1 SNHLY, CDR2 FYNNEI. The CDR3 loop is CASSEAKRTFYSNQPQHF. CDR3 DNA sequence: TGTGCCAGCAGTGAAGCGAAGAGGACATTTTATAGCAATCAGCCCCAGCATTTT.

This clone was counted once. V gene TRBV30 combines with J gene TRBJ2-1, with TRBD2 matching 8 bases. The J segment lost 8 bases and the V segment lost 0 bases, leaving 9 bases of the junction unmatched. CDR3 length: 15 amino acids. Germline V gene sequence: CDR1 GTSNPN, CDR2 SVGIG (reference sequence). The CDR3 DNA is TGTGCCTGGAGTGTACTCCTAGCGGGCAAGGATGAGCAGTTCTTC. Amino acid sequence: CAWSVLLAGKDEQFF. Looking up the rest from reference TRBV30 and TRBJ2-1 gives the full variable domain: SQTIHQWPATLVQPVGSPLSLECTVEGTSNPNLYWYRQAAGRGLQLLFYSVGIGQISSEVPQNLSASRPQDRQFILSSKKLLLSDSGFYLCAWSVLLAGKDEQFFGPGTRLTVL.

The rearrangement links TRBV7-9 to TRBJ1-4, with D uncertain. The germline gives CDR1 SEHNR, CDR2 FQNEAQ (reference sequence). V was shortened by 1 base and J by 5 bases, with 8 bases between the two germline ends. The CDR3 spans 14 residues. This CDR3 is CASSLVAGNEKLFF. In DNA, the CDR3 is TGTGCCAGCAGCTTAGTGGCGGGGAATGAAAAACTGTTTTTT.

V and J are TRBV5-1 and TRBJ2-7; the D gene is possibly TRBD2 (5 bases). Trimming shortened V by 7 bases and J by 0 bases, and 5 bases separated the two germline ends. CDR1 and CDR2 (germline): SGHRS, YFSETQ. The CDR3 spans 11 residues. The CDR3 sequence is CASRGSYEQYF. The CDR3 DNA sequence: TGCGCCAGCCGGGGCTCCTACGAGCAGTACTTC.

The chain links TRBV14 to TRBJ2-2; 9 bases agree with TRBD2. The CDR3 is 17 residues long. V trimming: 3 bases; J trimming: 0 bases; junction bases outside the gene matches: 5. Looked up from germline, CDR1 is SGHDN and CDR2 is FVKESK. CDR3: CASSHLEREANTGELFF. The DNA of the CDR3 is TGTGCCAGCAGCCATCTTGAGCGGGAGGCGAACACCGGGGAGCTGTTTTTT.

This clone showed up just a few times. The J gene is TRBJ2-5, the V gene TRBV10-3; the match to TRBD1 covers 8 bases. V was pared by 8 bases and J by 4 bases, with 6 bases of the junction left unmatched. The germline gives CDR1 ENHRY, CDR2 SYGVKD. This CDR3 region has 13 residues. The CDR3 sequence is CAISGQGLETQYF. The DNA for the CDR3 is TGTGCCATCTCCGGACAGGGTTTAGAGACCCAGTACTTC.

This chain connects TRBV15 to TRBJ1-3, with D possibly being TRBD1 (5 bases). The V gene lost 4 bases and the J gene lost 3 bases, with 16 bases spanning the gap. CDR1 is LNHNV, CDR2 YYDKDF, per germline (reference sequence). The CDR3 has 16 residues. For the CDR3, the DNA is TGTGCCACCAGCATGGACTTAAAGGGGTTTGGAAACACCATATATTTT. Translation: CATSMDLKGFGNTIYF.

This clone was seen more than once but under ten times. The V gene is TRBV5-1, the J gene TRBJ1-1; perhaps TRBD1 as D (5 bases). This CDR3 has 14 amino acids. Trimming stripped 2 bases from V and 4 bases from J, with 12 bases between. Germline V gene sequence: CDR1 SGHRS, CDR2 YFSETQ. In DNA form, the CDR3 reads TGCGCCAGCAGCTTATCAGGGACCGGCACTGAAGCTTTCTTT. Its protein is CASSLSGTGTEAFF.

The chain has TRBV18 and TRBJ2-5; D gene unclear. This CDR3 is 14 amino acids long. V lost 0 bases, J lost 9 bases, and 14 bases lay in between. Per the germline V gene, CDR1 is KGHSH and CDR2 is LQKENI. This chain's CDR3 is CASSPPGTERAQYF. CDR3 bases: TGTGCCAGCTCACCACCGGGCACAGAAAGGGCCCAGTACTTC. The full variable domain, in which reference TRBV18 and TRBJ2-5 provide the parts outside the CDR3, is NAGVMQNPRHLVRRRGQEARLRCSPMKGHSHVYWYRQLPEEGLKFMVYLQKENIIDESGMPKERFSAEFPKEGPSILRIQQVVRGDSAAYFCASSPPGTERAQYFGPGTRLLVL.

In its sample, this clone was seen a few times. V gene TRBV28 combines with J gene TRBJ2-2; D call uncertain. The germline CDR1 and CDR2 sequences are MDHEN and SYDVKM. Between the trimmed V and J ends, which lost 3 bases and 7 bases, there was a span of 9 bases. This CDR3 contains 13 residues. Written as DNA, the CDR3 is TGTGCCAGCAGTTTTTCAAACCTCGGGGAGCTGTTTTTT. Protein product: CASSFSNLGELFF.